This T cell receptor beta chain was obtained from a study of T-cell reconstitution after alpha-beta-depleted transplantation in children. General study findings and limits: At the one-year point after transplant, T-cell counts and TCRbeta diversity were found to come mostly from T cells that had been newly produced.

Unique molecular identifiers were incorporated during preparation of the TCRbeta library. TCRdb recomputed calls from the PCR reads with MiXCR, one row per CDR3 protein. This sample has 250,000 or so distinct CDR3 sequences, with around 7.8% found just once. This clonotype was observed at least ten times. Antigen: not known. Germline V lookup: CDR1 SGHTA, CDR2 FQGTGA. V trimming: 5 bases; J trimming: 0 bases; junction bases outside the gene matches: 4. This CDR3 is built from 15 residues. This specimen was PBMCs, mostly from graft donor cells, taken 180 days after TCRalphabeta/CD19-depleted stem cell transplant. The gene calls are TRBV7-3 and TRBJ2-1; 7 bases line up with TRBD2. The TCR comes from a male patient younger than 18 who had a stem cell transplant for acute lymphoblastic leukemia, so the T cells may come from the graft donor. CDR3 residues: CASSPSGPSYNEQFF. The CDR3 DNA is TGTGCCAGCAGCCCTAGCGGCCCCTCCTACAATGAGCAGTTCTTC. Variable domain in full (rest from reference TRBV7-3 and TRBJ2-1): GAGVSQTPSNKVTEKGKYVELRCDPISGHTALYWYRQSLGQGPEFLIYFQGTGAADDSGLPNDRFFAVRPEGSVSTLKIQRTERGDSAVYLCASSPSGPSYNEQFFGPGTRLTVL.